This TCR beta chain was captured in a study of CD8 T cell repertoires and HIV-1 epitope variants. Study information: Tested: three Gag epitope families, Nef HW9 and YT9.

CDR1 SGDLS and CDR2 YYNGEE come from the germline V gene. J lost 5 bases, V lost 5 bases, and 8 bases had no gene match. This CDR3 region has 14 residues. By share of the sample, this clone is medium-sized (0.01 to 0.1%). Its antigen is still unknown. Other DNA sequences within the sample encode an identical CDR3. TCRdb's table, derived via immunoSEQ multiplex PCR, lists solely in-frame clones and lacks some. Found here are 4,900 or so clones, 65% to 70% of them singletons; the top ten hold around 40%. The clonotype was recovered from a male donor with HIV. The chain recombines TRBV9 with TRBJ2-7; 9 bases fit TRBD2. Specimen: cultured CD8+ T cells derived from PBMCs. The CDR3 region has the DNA TGTGCCAGCAGTGGTGGCGGGGGGGCTGACGAGCAGTACTTC. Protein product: CASSGGGGADEQYF.